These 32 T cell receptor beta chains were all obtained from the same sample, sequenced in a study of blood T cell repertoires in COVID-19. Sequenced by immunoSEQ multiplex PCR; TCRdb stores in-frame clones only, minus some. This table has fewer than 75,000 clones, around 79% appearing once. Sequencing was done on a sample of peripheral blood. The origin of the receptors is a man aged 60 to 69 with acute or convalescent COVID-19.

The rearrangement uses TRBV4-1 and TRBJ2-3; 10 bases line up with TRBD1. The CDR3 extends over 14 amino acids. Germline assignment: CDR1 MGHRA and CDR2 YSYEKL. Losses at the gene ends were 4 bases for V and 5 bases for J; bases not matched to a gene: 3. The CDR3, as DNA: TGCGCCAGCAGCCCGGGACAGGGGATAGATACGCAGTATTTT. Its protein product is CASSPGQGIDTQYF.

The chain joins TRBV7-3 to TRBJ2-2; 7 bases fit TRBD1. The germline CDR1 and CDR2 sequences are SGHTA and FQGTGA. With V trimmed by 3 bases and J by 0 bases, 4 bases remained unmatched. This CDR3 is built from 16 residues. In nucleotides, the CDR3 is TGTGCCAGCAGCTTGTATGGGACAGCGAACACCGGGGAGCTGTTTTTT. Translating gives CASSLYGTANTGELFF.

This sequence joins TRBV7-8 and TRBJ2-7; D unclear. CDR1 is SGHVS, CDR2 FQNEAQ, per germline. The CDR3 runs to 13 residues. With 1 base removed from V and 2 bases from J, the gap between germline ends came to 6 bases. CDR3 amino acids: CASSLGRTYEQYF. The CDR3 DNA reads TGTGCCAGCAGCTTAGGTAGAACCTACGAGCAGTACTTC.

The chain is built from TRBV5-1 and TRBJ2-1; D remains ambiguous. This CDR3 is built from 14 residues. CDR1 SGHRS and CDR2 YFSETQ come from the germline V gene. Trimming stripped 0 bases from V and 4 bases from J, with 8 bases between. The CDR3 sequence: CASSLGFQYNEQFF. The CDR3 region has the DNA TGCGCCAGCAGCTTGGGGTTCCAGTACAATGAGCAGTTCTTC.

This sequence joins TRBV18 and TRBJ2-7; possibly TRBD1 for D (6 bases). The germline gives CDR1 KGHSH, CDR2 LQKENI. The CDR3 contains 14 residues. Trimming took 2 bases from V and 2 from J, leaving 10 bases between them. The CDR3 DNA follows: TGTGCCAGCTCACCAACCGGGACAACCTACGAGCAGTACTTC. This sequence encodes CASSPTGTTYEQYF.

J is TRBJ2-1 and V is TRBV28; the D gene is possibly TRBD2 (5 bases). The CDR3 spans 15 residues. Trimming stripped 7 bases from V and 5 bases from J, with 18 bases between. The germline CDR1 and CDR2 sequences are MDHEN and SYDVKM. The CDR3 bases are TGTGCCAGCAAAAGAGGGCCTAGCTCAAACAATGAGCAGTTCTTC. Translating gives CASKRGPSSNNEQFF.

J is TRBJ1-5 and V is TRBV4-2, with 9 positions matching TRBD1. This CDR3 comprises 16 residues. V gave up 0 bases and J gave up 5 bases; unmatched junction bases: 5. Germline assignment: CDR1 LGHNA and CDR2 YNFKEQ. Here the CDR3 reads CASSQDPGQGYQPQHF. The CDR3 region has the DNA TGTGCCAGCAGCCAAGATCCGGGACAGGGCTATCAGCCCCAGCATTTT.

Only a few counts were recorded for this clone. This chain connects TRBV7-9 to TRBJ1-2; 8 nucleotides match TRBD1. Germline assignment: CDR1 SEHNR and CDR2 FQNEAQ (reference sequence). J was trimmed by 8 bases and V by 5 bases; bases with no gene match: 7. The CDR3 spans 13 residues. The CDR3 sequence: CASSPGTGEGYTF. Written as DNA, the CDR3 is TGTGCCAGCAGCCCTGGGACAGGCGAGGGCTACACCTTC.

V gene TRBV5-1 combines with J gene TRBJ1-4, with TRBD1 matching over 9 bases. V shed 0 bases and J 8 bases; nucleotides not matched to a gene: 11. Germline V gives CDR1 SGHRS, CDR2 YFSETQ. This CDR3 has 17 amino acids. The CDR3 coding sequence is TGCGCCAGCAGCTTGGCGCCGGGACAGGGAGGGCGCGAAAAACTGTTTTTT. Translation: CASSLAPGQGGREKLFF. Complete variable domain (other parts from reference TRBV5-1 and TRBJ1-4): KAGVTQTPRYLIKTRGQQVTLSCSPISGHRSVSWYQQTPGQGLQFLFEYFSETQRNKGNFPGRFSGRQFSNSRSEMNVSTLELGDSALYLCASSLAPGQGGREKLFFGSGTQLSVL.

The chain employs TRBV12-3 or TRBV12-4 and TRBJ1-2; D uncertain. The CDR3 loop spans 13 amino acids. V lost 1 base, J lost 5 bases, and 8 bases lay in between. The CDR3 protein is CASSLGGLYGYTF. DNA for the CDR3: TGTGCCAGCAGTTTAGGAGGTCTTTATGGCTACACCTTC.

CDR3 sequence: CASSLVWNTGELFF. The CDR3 region has the DNA TGCGCCAGCAGCTTGGTATGGAACACCGGGGAGCTGTTTTTT. V usage is TRBV5-1 and J usage is TRBJ2-2, with D uncertain. CDR1 and CDR2 (germline): SGHRS, YFSETQ. This CDR3 region has 14 residues. V was shortened by 0 bases and J by 1 base, with 4 bases between the two germline ends.

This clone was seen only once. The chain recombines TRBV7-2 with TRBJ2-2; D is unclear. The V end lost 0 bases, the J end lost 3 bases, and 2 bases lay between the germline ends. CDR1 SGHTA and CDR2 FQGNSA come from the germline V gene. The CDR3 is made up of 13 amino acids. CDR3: CASSLAYTGELFF. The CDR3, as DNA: TGTGCCAGCAGCTTAGCCTACACCGGGGAGCTGTTTTTT. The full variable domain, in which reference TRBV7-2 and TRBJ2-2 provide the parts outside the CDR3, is GAGVSQSPSNKVTEKGKDVELRCDPISGHTALYWYRQSLGQGLEFLIYFQGNSAPDKSGLPSDRFSAERTGGSVSTLTIQRTQQEDSAVYLCASSLAYTGELFFGEGSRLTVL.

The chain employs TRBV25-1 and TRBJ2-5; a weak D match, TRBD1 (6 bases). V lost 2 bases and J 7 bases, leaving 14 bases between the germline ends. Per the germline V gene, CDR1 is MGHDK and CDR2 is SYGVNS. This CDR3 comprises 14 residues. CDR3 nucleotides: TGTGCCAGCAGTGAAGGGGCAGGGGTATCGACCCAGTACTTC. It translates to CASSEGAGVSTQYF.

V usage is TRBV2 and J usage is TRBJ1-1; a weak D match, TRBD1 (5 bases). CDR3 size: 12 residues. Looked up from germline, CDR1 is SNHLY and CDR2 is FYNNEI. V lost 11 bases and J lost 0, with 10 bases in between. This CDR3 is CAAGGVNTEAFF. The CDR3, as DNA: TGTGCCGCGGGGGGGGTGAACACTGAAGCTTTCTTT. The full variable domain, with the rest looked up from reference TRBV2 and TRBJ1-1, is EPEVTQTPSHQVTQMGQEVILRCVPISNHLYFYWYRQILGQKVEFLVSFYNNEISEKSEIFDDQFSVERPDGSNFTLKIRSTKLEDSAMYFCAAGGVNTEAFFGQGTRLTVV.

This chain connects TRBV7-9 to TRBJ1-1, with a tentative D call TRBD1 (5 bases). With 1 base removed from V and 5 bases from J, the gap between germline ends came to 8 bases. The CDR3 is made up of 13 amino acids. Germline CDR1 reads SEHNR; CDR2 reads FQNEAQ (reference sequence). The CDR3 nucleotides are TGTGCCAGCAGCTTAGATACAGGAACTGAAGCTTTCTTT. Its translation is CASSLDTGTEAFF.

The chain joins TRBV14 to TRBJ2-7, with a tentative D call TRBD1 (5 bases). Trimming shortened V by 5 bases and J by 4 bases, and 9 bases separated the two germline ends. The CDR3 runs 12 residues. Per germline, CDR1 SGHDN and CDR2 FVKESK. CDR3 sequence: CASSTQGYEQYF. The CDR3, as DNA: TGTGCCAGCAGCACCCAGGGTTACGAGCAGTACTTC.

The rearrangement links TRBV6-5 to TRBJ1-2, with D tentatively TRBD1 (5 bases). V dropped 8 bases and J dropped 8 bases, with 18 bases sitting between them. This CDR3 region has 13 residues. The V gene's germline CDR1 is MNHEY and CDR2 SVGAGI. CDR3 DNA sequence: TGTGCCAGCGCGAGGGGAGGGCGGTGGGGCTACACCTTC. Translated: CASARGGRWGYTF.

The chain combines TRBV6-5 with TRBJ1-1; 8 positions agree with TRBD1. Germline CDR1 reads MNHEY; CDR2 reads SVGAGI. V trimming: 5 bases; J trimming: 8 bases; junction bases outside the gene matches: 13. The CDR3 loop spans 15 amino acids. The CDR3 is CASSPGTGWGEEAFF. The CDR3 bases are TGTGCCAGCAGTCCCGGGACAGGTTGGGGAGAAGAAGCTTTCTTT.

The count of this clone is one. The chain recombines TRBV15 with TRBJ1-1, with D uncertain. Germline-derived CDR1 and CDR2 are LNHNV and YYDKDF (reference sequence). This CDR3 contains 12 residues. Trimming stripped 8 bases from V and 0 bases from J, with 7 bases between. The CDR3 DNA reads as TGTGCCACCGGTACATTGAACACTGAAGCTTTCTTT. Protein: CATGTLNTEAFF.

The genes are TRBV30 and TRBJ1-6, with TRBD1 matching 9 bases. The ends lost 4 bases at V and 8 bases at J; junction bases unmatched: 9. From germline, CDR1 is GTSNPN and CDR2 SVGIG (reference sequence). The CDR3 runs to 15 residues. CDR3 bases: TGTGCCTGGAAAGAACAAGGGACAGGGTATTCACCCCTCCACTTT. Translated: CAWKEQGTGYSPLHF.

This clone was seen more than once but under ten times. The CDR3 DNA reads TGTGCCACTCAGGGGGAGACCCAGTACTTC. Its protein product is CATQGETQYF. The chain employs TRBV7-9 and TRBJ2-5; tentatively, D is TRBD1 (6 bases). V was shortened by 10 bases and J by 5 bases, with 8 bases between the two germline ends. This CDR3 has 10 residues. CDR1 is SEHNR and CDR2 is FQNEAQ in the germline V gene (reference sequence).

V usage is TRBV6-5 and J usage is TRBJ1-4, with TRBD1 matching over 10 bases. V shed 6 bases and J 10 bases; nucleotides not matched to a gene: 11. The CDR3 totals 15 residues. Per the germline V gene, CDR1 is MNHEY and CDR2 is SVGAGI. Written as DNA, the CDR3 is TGTGCCAGCAGAGCACTGGGGGACAGGGGAGGAAAACTGTTTTTT. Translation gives CASRALGDRGGKLFF.

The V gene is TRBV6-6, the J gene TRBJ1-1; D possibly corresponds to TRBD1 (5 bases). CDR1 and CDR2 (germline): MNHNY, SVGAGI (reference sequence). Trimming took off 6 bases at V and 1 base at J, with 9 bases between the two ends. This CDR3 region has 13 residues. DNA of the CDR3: TGTGCCAGCAGGTTGACAGCGAACACTGAAGCTTTCTTT. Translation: CASRLTANTEAFF.

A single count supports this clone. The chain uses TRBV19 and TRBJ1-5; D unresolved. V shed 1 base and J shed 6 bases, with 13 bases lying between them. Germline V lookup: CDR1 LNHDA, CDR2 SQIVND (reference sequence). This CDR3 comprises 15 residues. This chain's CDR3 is CASSIAGRGIQPQHF. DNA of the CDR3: TGTGCCAGTAGTATAGCTGGGAGAGGGATTCAGCCCCAGCATTTT. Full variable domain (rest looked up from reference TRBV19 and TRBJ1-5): DGGITQSPKYLFRKEGQNVTLSCEQNLNHDAMYWYRQDPGQGLRLIYYSQIVNDFQKGDIAEGYSVSREKKESFPLTVTSAQKNPTAFYLCASSIAGRGIQPQHFGDGTRLSIL.

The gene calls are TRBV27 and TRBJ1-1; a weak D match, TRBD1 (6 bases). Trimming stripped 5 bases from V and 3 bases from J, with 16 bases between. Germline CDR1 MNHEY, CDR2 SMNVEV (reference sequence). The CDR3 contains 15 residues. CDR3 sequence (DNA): TGTGCCAGCAGTCCCCAGGGGTTCAGGGACACTGAAGCTTTCTTT. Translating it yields CASSPQGFRDTEAFF.

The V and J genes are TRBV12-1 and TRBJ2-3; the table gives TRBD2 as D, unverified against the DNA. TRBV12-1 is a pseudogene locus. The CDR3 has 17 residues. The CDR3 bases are TGTGCCAGCAGCTTTGAACTAGCGGGGGGGCAGGGAGATACGCAGTATTTT. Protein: CASSFELAGGQGDTQYF.

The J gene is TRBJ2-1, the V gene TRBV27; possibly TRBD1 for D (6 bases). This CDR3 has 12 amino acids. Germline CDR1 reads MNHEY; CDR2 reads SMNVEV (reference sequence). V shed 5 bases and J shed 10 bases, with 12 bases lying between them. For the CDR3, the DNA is TGTGCCAGCAGTCGCCTAGGGGGAGAGCAGTTCTTC. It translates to CASSRLGGEQFF.

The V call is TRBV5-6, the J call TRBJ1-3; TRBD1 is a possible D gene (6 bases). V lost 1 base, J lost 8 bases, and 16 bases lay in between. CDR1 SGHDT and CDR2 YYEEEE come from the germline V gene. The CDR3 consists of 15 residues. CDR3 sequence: CASSLSRGARDTIYF. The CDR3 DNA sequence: TGTGCCAGCAGCTTGTCTCGGGGGGCTCGGGACACCATATATTTT.

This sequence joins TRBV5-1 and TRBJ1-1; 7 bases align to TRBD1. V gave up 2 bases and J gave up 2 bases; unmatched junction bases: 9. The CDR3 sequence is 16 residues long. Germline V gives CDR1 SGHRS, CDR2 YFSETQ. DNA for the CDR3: TGCGCCAGCAGCTTCCTGACAGGGCGGGAAAACACTGAAGCTTTCTTT. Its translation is CASSFLTGRENTEAFF.

For the CDR3, the DNA is TGCGCCAGCAGTCCTACAGGGGGCGCGTGGTATAGCAATCAGCCCCAGCATTTT. This sequence encodes CASSPTGGAWYSNQPQHF. The gene calls are TRBV10-1 and TRBJ1-5; 9 positions match TRBD1. CDR3 length equals 18 residues. Unmatched junction bases numbered 11, after V lost 5 bases and J lost 0 bases. Germline V gene data show CDR1 as WNHNN and CDR2 as SYGVQD (reference sequence).

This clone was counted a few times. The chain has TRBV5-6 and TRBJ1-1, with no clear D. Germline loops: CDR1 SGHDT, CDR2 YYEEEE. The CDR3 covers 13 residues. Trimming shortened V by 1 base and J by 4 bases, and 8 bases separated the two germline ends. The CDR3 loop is CASSLLAGTEAFF. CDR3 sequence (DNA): TGTGCCAGCAGCTTGCTCGCGGGCACTGAAGCTTTCTTT.

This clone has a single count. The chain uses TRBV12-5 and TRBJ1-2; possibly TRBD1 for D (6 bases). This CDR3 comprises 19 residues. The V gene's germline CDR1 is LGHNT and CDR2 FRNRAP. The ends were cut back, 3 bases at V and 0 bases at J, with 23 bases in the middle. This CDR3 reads CASGFSPHRTDEANYGYTF. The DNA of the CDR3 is TGTGCTAGTGGTTTCTCGCCTCACCGGACAGACGAAGCTAACTATGGCTACACCTTC.